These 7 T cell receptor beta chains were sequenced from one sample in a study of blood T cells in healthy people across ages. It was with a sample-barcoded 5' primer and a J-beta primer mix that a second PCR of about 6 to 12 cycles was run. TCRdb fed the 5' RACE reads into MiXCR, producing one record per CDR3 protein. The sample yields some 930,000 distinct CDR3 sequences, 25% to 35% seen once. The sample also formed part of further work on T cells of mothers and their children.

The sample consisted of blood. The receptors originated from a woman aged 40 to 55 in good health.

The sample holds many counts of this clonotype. The CDR3: CASSQDSAETQYF. The DNA for the CDR3 is TGTGCCAGCAGCCAAGATTCGGCAGAGACCCAGTACTTC. The chain uses TRBV4-2 and TRBJ2-5; D unclear. CDR3 length: 13 amino acids. Trimming removed 0 bases from V and 4 bases from J, with 6 bases in between. Germline loops: CDR1 LGHNA, CDR2 YNFKEQ.

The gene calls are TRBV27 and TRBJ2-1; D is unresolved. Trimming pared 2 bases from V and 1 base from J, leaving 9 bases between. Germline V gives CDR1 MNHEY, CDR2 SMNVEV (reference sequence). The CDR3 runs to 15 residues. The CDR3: CASSLSSRSYNEQFF. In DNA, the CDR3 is TGTGCCAGCAGTTTAAGTTCCAGGTCCTACAATGAGCAGTTCTTC.

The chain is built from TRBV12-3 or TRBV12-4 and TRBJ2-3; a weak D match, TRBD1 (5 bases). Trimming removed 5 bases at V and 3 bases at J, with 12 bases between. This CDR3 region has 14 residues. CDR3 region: CASSLRVVTDTQYF. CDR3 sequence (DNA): TGTGCCAGCAGTCTCAGGGTAGTGACAGATACGCAGTATTTT.

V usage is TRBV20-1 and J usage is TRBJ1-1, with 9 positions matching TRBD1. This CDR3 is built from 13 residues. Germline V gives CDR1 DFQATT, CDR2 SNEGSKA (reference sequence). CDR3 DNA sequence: TGCAGCGCCCGGACAGGGGTTAACACTGAAGCTTTCTTT. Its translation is CSARTGVNTEAFF.

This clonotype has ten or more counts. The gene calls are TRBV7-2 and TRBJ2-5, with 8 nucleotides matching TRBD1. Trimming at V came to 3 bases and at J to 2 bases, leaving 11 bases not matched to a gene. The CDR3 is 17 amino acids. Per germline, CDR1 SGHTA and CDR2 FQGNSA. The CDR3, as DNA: TGTGCCAGCAGCTTGACAGGGGCCGGGTTCTCACAAGAGACCCAGTACTTC. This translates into CASSLTGAGFSQETQYF.

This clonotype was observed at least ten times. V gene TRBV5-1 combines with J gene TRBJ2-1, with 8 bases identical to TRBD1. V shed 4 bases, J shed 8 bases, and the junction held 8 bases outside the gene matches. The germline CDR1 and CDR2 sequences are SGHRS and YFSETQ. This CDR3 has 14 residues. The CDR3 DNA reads TGCGCCAGCAGCAAGGGACAGGTGGGAGATGAGCAGTTCTTC. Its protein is CASSKGQVGDEQFF.

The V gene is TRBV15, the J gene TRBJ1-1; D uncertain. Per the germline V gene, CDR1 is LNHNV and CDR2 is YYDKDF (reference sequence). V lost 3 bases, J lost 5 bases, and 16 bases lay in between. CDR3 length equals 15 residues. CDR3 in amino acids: CATSRSVGLRTEAFF. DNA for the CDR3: TGTGCCACCAGCAGGAGTGTCGGACTAAGGACTGAAGCTTTCTTT.